This T cell receptor beta chain was obtained from a study of blood T cell repertoires in COVID-19. Assay used: immunoSEQ multiplex PCR; TCRdb lists only in-frame clones, some missing. Of under 200,000 clones listed, 65% to 85% were seen once; the top ten hold 10% to 15%. This clone was counted between two and nine times. The germline V gene encodes CDR1 SGDLS and CDR2 YYNGEE. The CDR3 runs 14 residues. V lost 0 bases and J 1 base, leaving 7 bases between the germline ends. The sample comprised PBMCs or T cells enriched from blood (not recorded which). J is TRBJ1-1 and V is TRBV9; D gene ambiguous. The sequence came from a woman aged 55-70 years who had recovered from COVID-19. CDR3 nucleotides: TGTGCCAGCAGCGTAGAACCGGGGAACACTGAAGCTTTCTTT. It translates to CASSVEPGNTEAFF.